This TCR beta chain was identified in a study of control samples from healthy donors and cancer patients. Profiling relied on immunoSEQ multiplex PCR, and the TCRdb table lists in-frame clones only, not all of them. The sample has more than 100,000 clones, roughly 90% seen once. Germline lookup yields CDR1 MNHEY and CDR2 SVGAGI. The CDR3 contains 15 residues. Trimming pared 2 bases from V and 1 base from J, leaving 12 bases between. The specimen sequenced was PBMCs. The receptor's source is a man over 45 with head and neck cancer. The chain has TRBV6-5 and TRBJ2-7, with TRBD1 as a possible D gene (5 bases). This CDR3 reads CASSYGARASYEQYF. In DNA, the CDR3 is TGTGCCAGCAGTTACGGGGCCAGGGCTTCCTACGAGCAGTACTTC.